This paragraph reports one T cell receptor beta chain. V was clipped by 1 base and J by 5 bases; unmatched bases: 10. The CDR3 loop spans 17 amino acids. Germline-derived CDR1 and CDR2 are SGDLS and YYNGEE. The entry originates in a study of blood T cell repertoires in COVID-19. Study as a whole: There were acute and convalescent COVID-19 samples, and they came from the United States, Italy and Spain. T cells, B-cell-depleted T cells, or PBMCs supplied cDNA or gDNA.

In the original workflow: Reference gene primer amplification in the assay estimated nucleated cell counts. TCRdb keeps only in-frame clones here, not all; method: immunoSEQ multiplex PCR. From that table come the V and J calls and clone size; the DNA was used to work out D and trimming. This table holds about 160,000 clones, more than 80% found once. The rearrangement joins TRBV9 to TRBJ2-2; 8 bases fit TRBD2. The specimen sequenced was peripheral blood. The TCR comes from a human donor in a cohort sampled during active COVID-19. The CDR3 DNA reads as TGTGCCAGCAGCGTACCCCTAGACGGGGGGGCTACCGGGGAGCTGTTTTTT. This translates into CASSVPLDGGATGELFF.